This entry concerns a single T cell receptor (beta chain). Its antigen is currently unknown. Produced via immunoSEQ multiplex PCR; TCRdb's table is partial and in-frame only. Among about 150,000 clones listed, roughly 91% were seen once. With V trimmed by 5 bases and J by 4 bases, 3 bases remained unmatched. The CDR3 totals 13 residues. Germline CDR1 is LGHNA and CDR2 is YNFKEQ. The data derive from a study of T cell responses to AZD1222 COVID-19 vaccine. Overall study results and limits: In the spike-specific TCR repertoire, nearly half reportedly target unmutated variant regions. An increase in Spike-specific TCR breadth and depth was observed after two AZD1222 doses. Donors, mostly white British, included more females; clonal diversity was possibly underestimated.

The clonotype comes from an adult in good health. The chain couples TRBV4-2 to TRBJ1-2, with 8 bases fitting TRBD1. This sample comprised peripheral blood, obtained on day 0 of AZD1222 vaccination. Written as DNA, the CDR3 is TGTGCCAGCAGCGACGGACAGGGCTATGGCTACACCTTC. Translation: CASSDGQGYGYTF.